The clone carrying this T cell receptor (beta chain) was found many times. Its specificity is not known. This sample is drawn from a study of Graves' ophthalmopathy and Graves' hyperthyroidism. Study findings and constraints: Most clonotypes expanded in thyroid above 0.001 frequency were present in blood too. As the model predicted ophthalmopathy progression, it achieved a sensitivity of 70% to 71% and a specificity of roughly 72%.

As the template, RNA transcripts were used to amplify TCR beta CDR3 regions. The library came from an HTBI-primed first-round RT-PCR and a second-round multiplex PCR. TCRdb recomputed calls from the multiplex PCR reads with MiXCR, one row per CDR3 protein. This sample has around 400,000 distinct CDR3 sequences, with approximately 20% found just once. The CDR3 consists of 12 residues. Germline V gives CDR1 GTSNPN, CDR2 SVGIG (reference sequence). V was pared by 4 bases and J by 2 bases, with 8 bases between. Pregnant or lactating patients and those with other autoimmune diseases or uncontrolled infections were excluded. Orbital computed tomography and thyroid ultrasound, along with TRAb, serum thyroxine and clinical symptoms, underpinned diagnosis.

The clonotype comes from a woman between 18 and 30 years old with Graves' ophthalmopathy. The material sequenced was peripheral blood. The chain links TRBV30 to TRBJ1-1; D gene ambiguous. CDR3: CAWKHQNTEAFF. The DNA for the CDR3 is TGTGCCTGGAAACACCAAAACACTGAAGCTTTCTTT.